This TCR beta chain was recorded in a study of blood T cell repertoires in COVID-19. The length of the CDR3 is 15 residues. Germline lookup yields CDR1 SEHNR and CDR2 FQNEAQ (reference sequence). V lost 4 bases, J lost 2 bases, and 11 bases lay in between. Profiling relied on immunoSEQ multiplex PCR, and the TCRdb table lists in-frame clones only, not all of them. The sample includes 90,000 to 120,000 clones, about 79% seen only once; the top ten take about 3.3%. Sample: peripheral blood. The source is a woman of 80 years or more with active or convalescent COVID-19. The chain recombines TRBV7-9 with TRBJ1-4; D possibly corresponds to TRBD1 (6 bases). This chain's CDR3 is CASSSQGSTNEKLFF. The CDR3 region has the DNA TGTGCCAGCAGCTCACAGGGCTCCACTAATGAAAAACTGTTTTTT.